Listed here are 14 T cell receptor beta chains from one sample, sequenced in a study of T cell changes during pregnancy in multiple sclerosis. Generated by immunoSEQ multiplex PCR, the TCRdb table keeps only in-frame clones and is missing some. Found here are 55,000 to 70,000 clones, around 94% of them singletons; the top ten hold under 3.5%. This sample comprised CD8+ T cells from peripheral blood mononuclear cells, obtained in the third trimester of pregnancy. All receptors come from a female donor in good health, enrolled as a control in a pregnancy study.

The chain joins TRBV19 to TRBJ1-2; possibly TRBD1 for D (5 bases). Per the germline V gene, CDR1 is LNHDA and CDR2 is SQIVND (reference sequence). The CDR3 sequence is 13 residues long. Trimming pared 11 bases from V and 3 bases from J, leaving 16 bases between. The CDR3 DNA follows: TGTGCCGCCCGAACAGGTGGCGACTATGGCTACACCTTC. It translates to CAARTGGDYGYTF.

The rearrangement links TRBV11-1 to TRBJ2-1, with 8 bases matching TRBD1. Germline V gene sequence: CDR1 SGHAT, CDR2 FQDESV (reference sequence). This CDR3 is built from 17 residues. V trimming: 1 base; J trimming: 2 bases; junction bases outside the gene matches: 7. The CDR3 region has the DNA TGTGCCAGCAGCTTAGGGTCTTGGACAGGGACCTACAATGAGCAGTTCTTC. Its translation is CASSLGSWTGTYNEQFF.

This chain uses TRBV27 with TRBJ2-7; D is uncertain. The V gene lost 3 bases and the J gene lost 1 base, with 10 bases spanning the gap. The CDR3 consists of 14 residues. Germline CDR1 and CDR2: MNHEY and SMNVEV (reference sequence). CDR3 loop: CASSLKTVSYEQYF. DNA of the CDR3: TGTGCCAGCAGTTTGAAAACAGTTTCCTACGAGCAGTACTTC.

The rearrangement links TRBV11-2 to TRBJ2-7; TRBD1 is a possible D gene (5 bases). This CDR3 has 14 residues. CDR1 and CDR2 (germline): SGHAT, FQNNGV. V lost 2 bases, J lost 5 bases, and 13 bases lay in between. CDR3 in amino acids: CASSLLPGSHEQYF. The CDR3 DNA follows: TGTGCCAGCAGCTTACTTCCAGGGTCCCACGAGCAGTACTTC.

The V call is TRBV5-4, the J call TRBJ1-2; TRBD1 is a possible D gene (6 bases). The CDR3 is made up of 13 amino acids. Trimming left V 3 bases short and J 7 bases short, with 13 bases between. From germline, CDR1 is SGHNT and CDR2 YYREEE (reference sequence). CDR3 nucleotide sequence: TGTGCCAGCAGCTCTGGGGGGGGCCGTGGCTACACCTTC. Encoded protein: CASSSGGGRGYTF.

This clone was recorded once. The chain has TRBV11-2 and TRBJ2-7; 9 nucleotides agree with TRBD2. The CDR3 runs to 18 residues. J lost 9 bases, V lost 3 bases, and 21 bases had no gene match. Germline CDR1 SGHAT, CDR2 FQNNGV. Written as DNA, the CDR3 is TGTGCCAGCAGCTTGGCTGGGGTGCGGGGGGGCAAATCGGTGCGGCAGTACTTC. Encoded protein: CASSLAGVRGGKSVRQYF. Using reference TRBV11-2 and TRBJ2-7 for the parts outside the CDR3, the full variable domain is EAGVAQSPRYKIIEKRQSVAFWCNPISGHATLYWYQQILGQGPKLLIQFQNNGVVDDSQLPKDRFSAERLKGVDSTLKIQPAKLEDSAVYLCASSLAGVRGGKSVRQYFGPGTRLTVT.

V and J are TRBV30 and TRBJ2-1, with 7 bases aligning to TRBD1. CDR1 is GTSNPN, CDR2 SVGIG, per germline (reference sequence). The CDR3 runs to 11 residues. V lost 1 base to trimming and J lost 12 bases; unmatched junction nucleotides: 3. DNA of the CDR3: TGTGCCTGGAGTGGGGCAGGGGGGCAGTTCTTC. Encoded protein: CAWSGAGGQFF.

The chain recombines TRBV5-1 with TRBJ1-1; D perhaps matches TRBD1 (6 bases). Germline CDR1 and CDR2: SGHRS and YFSETQ. The CDR3 consists of 15 residues. Trimming shortened V by 4 bases and J by 2 bases, and 15 bases separated the two germline ends. The CDR3 protein is CASSIGPGHNTEAFF. The CDR3 DNA follows: TGCGCCAGCAGCATCGGGCCGGGACACAACACTGAAGCTTTCTTT.

This clone was recorded once. The CDR3 DNA follows: TGTGCCAGCAGCTACTTTTTGGGGAGGACGAACAATGAGCAGTTCTTC. It codes for CASSYFLGRTNNEQFF. This rearrangement joins TRBV7-8 to TRBJ2-1; maybe TRBD2 (6 bases). The V end lost 4 bases, the J end lost 5 bases, and 18 bases lay between the germline ends. CDR1 is SGHVS, CDR2 FQNEAQ, per germline. The CDR3 is 16 amino acids.

The rearrangement links TRBV4-1 to TRBJ1-1; a weak D match, TRBD1 (5 bases). Trimming stripped 2 bases from V and 2 bases from J, with 9 bases between. The germline V gene encodes CDR1 MGHRA and CDR2 YSYEKL. This CDR3 has 14 residues. The CDR3 spells CASSQRTTNTEAFF. As DNA, the CDR3 is TGCGCCAGCAGCCAACGGACAACTAACACTGAAGCTTTCTTT.

The chain joins TRBV4-1 to TRBJ1-1, with D uncertain. CDR1 and CDR2 from the germline V gene are MGHRA and YSYEKL. This CDR3 contains 15 residues. V dropped 4 bases and J dropped 0 bases, with 12 bases sitting between them. In nucleotides, the CDR3 is TGCGCCAGCAGCCCTCCCGGAGGGCTGAACACTGAAGCTTTCTTT. Translation: CASSPPGGLNTEAFF.

The V and J genes are TRBV4-2 and TRBJ1-1, with D uncertain. The ends were cut back, 2 bases at V and 5 bases at J, with 9 bases in the middle. This CDR3 contains 13 residues. The germline V gene has CDR1 LGHNA and CDR2 YNFKEQ. The CDR3 coding sequence is TGTGCCAGCAGCCAAACCCCGGGGACTGAAGCTTTCTTT. This codes for CASSQTPGTEAFF.

The V gene is TRBV6-6, the J gene TRBJ1-1, with a tentative D call TRBD1 (6 bases). Deletions cut 5 bases from V and 1 base from J, with 8 bases between. CDR1 and CDR2 from the germline V gene are MNHNY and SVGAGI (reference sequence). The CDR3 totals 13 residues. The chain's CDR3 is CASSGQTNTEAFF. DNA of the CDR3: TGTGCCAGCAGTGGACAGACGAACACTGAAGCTTTCTTT.

V is TRBV4-2 and J is TRBJ2-7, with D possibly TRBD2 on 6 matching bases. Trimming shortened V by 1 base and J by 2 bases, and 6 bases separated the two germline ends. CDR1 is LGHNA, CDR2 YNFKEQ, per germline. The CDR3 spans 13 residues. The CDR3 DNA reads as TGTGCCAGCAGCCAAGGACTAGCCTACGAGCAGTACTTC. It yields the protein CASSQGLAYEQYF.